Presented here are 5 T cell receptor beta chains from one specimen sequenced in a study of cytotoxic CD8 clonotypes in ibrutinib-treated CLL. Assay: immunoSEQ multiplex PCR; the TCRdb copy retains only in-frame clones and omits some. In the table there are just over 200,000 clones, over 65% of which are singletons. This specimen was PBMCs, taken after 12 months of ibrutinib treatment. These receptors all stem from a human donor with chronic lymphocytic leukemia.

The rearrangement uses TRBV5-1 and TRBJ1-1; a possible D gene is TRBD1 (6 bases). Per germline, CDR1 SGHRS and CDR2 YFSETQ. The CDR3 covers 15 residues. Trimming shortened V by 0 bases and J by 1 base, and 10 bases separated the two germline ends. The CDR3 loop is CASSLVGGRNTEAFF. The CDR3 nucleotides read TGCGCCAGCAGCTTGGTCGGGGGGCGGAACACTGAAGCTTTCTTT.

The V gene is TRBV9, the J gene TRBJ1-2, with 8 bases lining up with TRBD1. This CDR3 has 13 residues. Germline V gives CDR1 SGDLS, CDR2 YYNGEE. Trimming took 0 bases from V and 8 from J; bases not matched to a gene: 3. CDR3 nucleotides: TGTGCCAGCAGCGTAGACAGGGGGTTCGGCTACACCTTC. This gives the protein CASSVDRGFGYTF.

The chain employs TRBV6-1 and TRBJ1-5; D not certain. CDR1 MNHNS and CDR2 SASEGT come from the germline V gene. Trimming took off 8 bases at V and 2 bases at J, with 10 bases between the two ends. This CDR3 contains 13 residues. CDR3 loop: CASLGTGNQPQHF. The CDR3 DNA reads as TGTGCCAGCTTGGGAACAGGCAATCAGCCCCAGCATTTT.

This clone was seen only a few times. The V gene is TRBV28, the J gene TRBJ2-7; D gene ambiguous. The CDR3 runs 13 residues. CDR1 and CDR2 from the germline V gene are MDHEN and SYDVKM. Trimming took off 7 bases at V and 5 bases at J, with 15 bases between the two ends. CDR3 DNA: TGTGCCAGCACCGCCCCGGGTTTCAACGAGCAGTACTTC. Translated: CASTAPGFNEQYF.

As DNA, the CDR3 is TGCGCCAGCAGTCCGGCGCCCCCACAAGAGACCCAGTACTTC. Its translation is CASSPAPPQETQYF. The rearrangement links TRBV5-1 to TRBJ2-5; no definite D call. The CDR3 is 14 amino acids. Between the trimmed V and J ends, which lost 5 bases and 2 bases, there was a span of 13 bases. Germline CDR1 SGHRS, CDR2 YFSETQ.